This T cell receptor beta chain was obtained from a study of beta chain features in type 1 diabetes. The study, taken as a whole, reports: A moderate, significant TCRB CDR3 shortening appeared in type 1 diabetes across four CD4+ subsets. The question of HLA type influencing TCRB rearrangement was one that remained unresolved here. Fewer junction insertions and more nucleotide deletions appeared in type 1 diabetes patients.

Sorted CD4+ subsets: naive, central memory, regulatory, stem cell-like memory (CD45RO/CCR7/CD25/CD127/CD95/CD27 panel). About this clone itself: Its matching antigen is unknown.

Sequenced material consisted of expressed TCRB transcripts (all of the isolated RNA was reverse transcribed). Using immunoSEQ multiplex PCR, the repertoire was profiled, and TCRdb retains in-frame clones only, with some absent. Among 600,000 to 700,000 clones, about an eighth were seen once, and the ten largest hold 0.09% to 0.15%. CDR3 length: 12 residues. V was pared by 2 bases and J by 10 bases, with 8 bases between. Germline V gene data show CDR1 as SNHLY and CDR2 as FYNNEI. This TCR came from a young man with type 1 diabetes. The rearrangement uses TRBV2 and TRBJ2-2; D call uncertain. The material sequenced was naive CD4+ T cells from blood. The CDR3, as DNA: TGTGCCAGCAGTGAAATGGGTGTGGAGCTGTTTTTT. It is translated as CASSEMGVELFF.